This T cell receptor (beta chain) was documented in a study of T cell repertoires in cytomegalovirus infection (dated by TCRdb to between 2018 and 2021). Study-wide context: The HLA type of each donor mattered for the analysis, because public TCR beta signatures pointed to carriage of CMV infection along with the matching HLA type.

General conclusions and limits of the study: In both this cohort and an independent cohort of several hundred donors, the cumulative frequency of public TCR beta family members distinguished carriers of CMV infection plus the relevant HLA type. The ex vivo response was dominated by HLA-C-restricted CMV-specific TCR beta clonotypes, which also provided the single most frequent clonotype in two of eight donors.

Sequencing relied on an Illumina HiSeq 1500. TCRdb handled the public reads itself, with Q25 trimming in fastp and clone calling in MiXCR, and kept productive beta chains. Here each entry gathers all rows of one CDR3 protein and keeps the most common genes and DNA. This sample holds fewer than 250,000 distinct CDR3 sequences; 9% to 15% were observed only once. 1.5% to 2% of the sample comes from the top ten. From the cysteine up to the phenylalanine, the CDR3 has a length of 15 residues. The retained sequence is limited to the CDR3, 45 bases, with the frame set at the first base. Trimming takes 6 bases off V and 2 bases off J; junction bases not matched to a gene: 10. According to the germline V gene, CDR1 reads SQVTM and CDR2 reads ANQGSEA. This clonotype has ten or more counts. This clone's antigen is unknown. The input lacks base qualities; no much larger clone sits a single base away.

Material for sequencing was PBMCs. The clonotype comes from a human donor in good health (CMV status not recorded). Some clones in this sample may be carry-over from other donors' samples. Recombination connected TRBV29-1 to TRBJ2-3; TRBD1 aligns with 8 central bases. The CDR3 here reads CSVQSGTGLTDTQYF. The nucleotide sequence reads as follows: TGCAGCGTACAGTCCGGGACAGGCCTCACAGATACGCAGTATTTT.